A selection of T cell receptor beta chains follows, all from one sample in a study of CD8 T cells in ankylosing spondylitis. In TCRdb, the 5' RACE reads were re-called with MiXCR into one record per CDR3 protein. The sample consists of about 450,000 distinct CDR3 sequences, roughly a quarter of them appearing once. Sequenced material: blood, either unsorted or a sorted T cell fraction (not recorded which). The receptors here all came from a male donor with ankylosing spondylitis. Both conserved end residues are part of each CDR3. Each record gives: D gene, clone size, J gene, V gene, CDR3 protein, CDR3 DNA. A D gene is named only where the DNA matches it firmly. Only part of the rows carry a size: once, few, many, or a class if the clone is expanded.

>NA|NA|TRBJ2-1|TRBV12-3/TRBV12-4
CASRGFGSGAYNEQFF
TGTGCCAGCAGGGGATTTGGGTCAGGGGCCTACAATGAGCAGTTCTTC
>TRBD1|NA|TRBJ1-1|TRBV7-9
CASSSGTGKSGTEAFF
TGTGCCAGCAGCTCCGGGACAGGGAAATCGGGCACTGAAGCTTTCTTT
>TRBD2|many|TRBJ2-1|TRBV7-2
CASSPLAGSYNEQFF
TGTGCCAGCAGCCCACTAGCGGGGTCCTACAATGAGCAGTTCTTC
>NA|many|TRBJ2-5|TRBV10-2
CASSDRALETQYF
TGCGCCAGCAGTGACAGGGCCTTGGAGACCCAGTACTTC
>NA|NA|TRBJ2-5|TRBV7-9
CASSLADRTQYF
TGTGCCAGCAGCTTAGCGGATAGGACCCAGTACTTC
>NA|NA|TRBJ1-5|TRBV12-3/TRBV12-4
CASSVNRVQPQHF
TGTGCCAGCAGTGTCAACAGGGTTCAGCCCCAGCATTTT
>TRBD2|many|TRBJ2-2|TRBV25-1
CASSGTSLIGTGELFF
TGTGCCAGCAGTGGGACTAGCCTGATTGGGACCGGGGAGCTGTTTTTT
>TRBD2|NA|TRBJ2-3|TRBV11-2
CASSQGTSGHPSTDTQYF
TGTGCCAGCAGCCAGGGGACTAGCGGGCACCCTAGCACAGATACGCAGTATTTT
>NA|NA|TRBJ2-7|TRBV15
CATSRVGLATEQYF
TGTGCCACCAGCAGAGTAGGGCTAGCAACCGAGCAGTACTTC
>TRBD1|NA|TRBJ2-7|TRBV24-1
CATSEGQHYEQYF
TGTGCCACCAGTGAGGGACAGCACTACGAGCAGTACTTC
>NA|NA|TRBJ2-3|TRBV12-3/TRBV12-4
CASTIGGGMYTQYF
TGTGCCAGCACCATAGGGGGGGGGATGTATACGCAGTATTTT
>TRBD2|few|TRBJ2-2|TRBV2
CASSEPGLANTGELFF
TGTGCCAGCAGTGAACCGGGACTAGCGAACACCGGGGAGCTGTTTTTT
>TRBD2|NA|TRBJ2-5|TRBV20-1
CSARLAGGPRQETQYF
TGCAGTGCTAGACTAGCGGGAGGGCCGCGACAAGAGACCCAGTACTTC
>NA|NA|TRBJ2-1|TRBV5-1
CASSLMTVRDEQFF
TGCGCCAGCAGCTTGATGACTGTTAGGGATGAGCAGTTCTTC
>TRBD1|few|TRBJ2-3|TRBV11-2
CASSLGFQGQGRDTQYF
TGTGCCAGCAGCTTAGGGTTCCAAGGACAGGGGCGAGATACGCAGTATTTT
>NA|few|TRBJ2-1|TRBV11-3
CASSRGNFDEQFF
TGTGCCAGCAGTAGGGGGAACTTCGATGAGCAGTTCTTC